This TCR beta chain was identified in a study of beta chain features in type 1 diabetes. CDR3 length: 12 residues. The V end lost 1 base, the J end lost 8 bases, and 8 bases lay between the germline ends. The germline CDR1 and CDR2 sequences are KGHSH and LQKENI. TCRB transcripts that were expressed got sequenced, as all of the isolated RNA had been reverse transcribed. The protocol was immunoSEQ multiplex PCR, while the TCRdb copy is restricted to in-frame clones and leaves out a portion. The table records about 900,000 clones, roughly 15% of them present only once. Sequencing was performed on naive CD4+ T cells from blood. This TCR was sampled from a woman under 30 in good health. The V gene is TRBV18, the J gene TRBJ1-2; no definite D call. The CDR3, as DNA: TGTGCCAGCTCACCACTTGGTAGAGGCTACACCTTC. As protein: CASSPLGRGYTF.